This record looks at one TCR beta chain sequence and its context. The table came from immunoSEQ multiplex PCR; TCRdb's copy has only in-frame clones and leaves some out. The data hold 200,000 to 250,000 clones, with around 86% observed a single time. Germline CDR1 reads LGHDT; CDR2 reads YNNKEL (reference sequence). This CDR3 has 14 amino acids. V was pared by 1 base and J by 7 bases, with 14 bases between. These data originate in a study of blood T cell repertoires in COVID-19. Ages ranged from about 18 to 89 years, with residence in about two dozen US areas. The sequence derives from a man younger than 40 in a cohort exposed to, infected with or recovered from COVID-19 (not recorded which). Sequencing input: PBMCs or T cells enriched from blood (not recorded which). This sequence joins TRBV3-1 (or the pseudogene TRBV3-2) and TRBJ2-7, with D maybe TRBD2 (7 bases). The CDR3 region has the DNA TGTGCCAGCAGCCAAGTTCGGGGGGCGGGGGAGCAGTACTTC. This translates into CASSQVRGAGEQYF.